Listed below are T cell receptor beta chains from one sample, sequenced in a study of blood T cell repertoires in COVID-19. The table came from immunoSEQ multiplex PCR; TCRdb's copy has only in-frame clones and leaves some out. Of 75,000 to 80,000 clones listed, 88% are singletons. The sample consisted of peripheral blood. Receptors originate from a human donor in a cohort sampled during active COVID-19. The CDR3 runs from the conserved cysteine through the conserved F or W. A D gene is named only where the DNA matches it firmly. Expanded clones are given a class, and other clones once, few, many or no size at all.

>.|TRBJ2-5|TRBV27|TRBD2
TGTGCCAGCAGTCCCCACGGGAGGGCGGGCCAAGAGACCCAGTACTTC
CASSPHGRAGQETQYF
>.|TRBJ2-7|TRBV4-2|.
TGTGCCAGCAGCCAAGTGACTTCATTCCCCGAGCAGTACTTC
CASSQVTSFPEQYF
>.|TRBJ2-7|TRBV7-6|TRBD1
TGTGCCAGCAGTTCAGGACAGGAAGTTCCCTCCTACGAGCAGTACTTC
CASSSGQEVPSYEQYF
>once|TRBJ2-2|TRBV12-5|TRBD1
TGTGCTAGTGGTTTGGAAGACAGGGTTGGCGGGGAGCTGTTTTTT
CASGLEDRVGGELFF
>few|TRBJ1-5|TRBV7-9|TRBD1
TGTGCCAGCAGTCCCGGGACAGGGGGCAATCAGCCCCAGCATTTT
CASSPGTGGNQPQHF
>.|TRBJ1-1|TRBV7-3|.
TGTGCCAGCAGCTTTGTAGGGGGGGATACTGAAGCTTTCTTT
CASSFVGGDTEAFF
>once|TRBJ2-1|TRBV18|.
TGTGCCAGCTCACCCCCCACAGGGATCAATGAGCAGTTCTTC
CASSPPTGINEQFF
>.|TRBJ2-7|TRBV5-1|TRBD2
TGCGCCAGCAGCTTGGGCGCGGGAGACGAGCAGTACTTC
CASSLGAGDEQYF
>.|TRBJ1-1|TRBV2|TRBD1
TGTGCCAGCAGGGAAGGGACAGGGGGCAACAATCAAGCTTTCTTT
CASREGTGGNNQAFF
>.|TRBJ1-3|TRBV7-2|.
TGTGCCAGCAGCTTAGAACGGAGGGGTTCCACCATATATTTT
CASSLERRGSTIYF
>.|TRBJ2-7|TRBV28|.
TGTGCCAGCAGCGCGAGAACCTACGAGCAGTACTTC
CASSARTYEQYF
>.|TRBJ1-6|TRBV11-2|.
TGTGCCAGCAGCCCCCTAGTTAGGGGGAATTCACCCCTCCACTTT
CASSPLVRGNSPLHF
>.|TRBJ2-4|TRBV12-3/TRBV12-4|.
TGTGCCAGCAGTCCTACTTATTGGAACATTCAGTACTTC
CASSPTYWNIQYF
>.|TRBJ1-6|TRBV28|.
TGTGCCAGCAGTGCCGGGGGGCGGAACTTTAGGTCCTATAATTCACCCCTCCACTTT
CASSAGGRNFRSYNSPLHF
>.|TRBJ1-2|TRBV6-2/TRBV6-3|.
TGTGCCAGCAGTTACTCTACAGGCGGTGGCTACACCTTC
CASSYSTGGGYTF
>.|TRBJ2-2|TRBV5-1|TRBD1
TGCGCCAGCAGTACCGACAGGGTACCCGGGGAGCTGTTTTTT
CASSTDRVPGELFF
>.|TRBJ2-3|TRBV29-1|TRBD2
TGCAGCGTTGATCCAGCGGGGGGGGTGGATACGCAGTATTTT
CSVDPAGGVDTQYF
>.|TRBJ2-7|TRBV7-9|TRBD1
TGTGCCAGCAGCTCGGACAGGGCCGAGCAGTACTTC
CASSSDRAEQYF
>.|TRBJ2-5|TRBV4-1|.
TGCGCCAGCAGCCAAGAAGGGGAGGGGGTCGGGGAGACCCAGTACTTC
CASSQEGEGVGETQYF
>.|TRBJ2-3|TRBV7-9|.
TGTGCCAGCAGCTTTTACGTGGCGGGGAGCACAGATACGCAGTATTTT
CASSFYVAGSTDTQYF
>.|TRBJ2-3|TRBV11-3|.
TGTGCCAGCAGCTTAACGACGTGGGGGGTGGGGACAGATACGCAGTATTTT
CASSLTTWGVGTDTQYF
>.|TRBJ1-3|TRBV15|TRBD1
TGTGCCACCAGCAGAGAGGCCGGGACAGAATATTTT
CATSREAGTEYF
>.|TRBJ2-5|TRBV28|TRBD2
TGTGCCAGCAGTTTAAACCGGGAGGAATTGTACCAAGAGACCCAGTACTTC
CASSLNREELYQETQYF
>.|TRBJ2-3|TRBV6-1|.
TGTGCCAGCAGTGAACGTCCGGGGATAAGTACAGATACGCAGTATTTT
CASSERPGISTDTQYF
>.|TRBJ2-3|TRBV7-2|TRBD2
TGTGCCAGCAGTAGTAGAGCGGGAGGGGGCGGAGATACGCAGTATTTT
CASSSRAGGGGDTQYF
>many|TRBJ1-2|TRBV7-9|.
TGTGCCAGCAGCTTATATCAGGGCGCGGATGGCTACACCTTC
CASSLYQGADGYTF
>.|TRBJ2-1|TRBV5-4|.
TGTGCCAGCAGCTATAGGTCCCCCGGGAATGAGCAGTTCTTC
CASSYRSPGNEQFF
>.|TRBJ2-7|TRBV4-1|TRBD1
TGCGCCAGCAGCCAGCCCGGGACAGGGGGCTCCGAGCAGTACTTC
CASSQPGTGGSEQYF
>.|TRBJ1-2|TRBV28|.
TGTGCCAGCAGTTTCCTGACAGGACCATATGGCTACACCTTC
CASSFLTGPYGYTF
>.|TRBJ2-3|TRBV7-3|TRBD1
TGTGCCAGCAGCTCAACGGACAGGGCAGATACGCAGTATTTT
CASSSTDRADTQYF
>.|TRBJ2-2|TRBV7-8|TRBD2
TGTGCCAGCAGCTCCCTAGCGGGAGGGAGCGGGGAGCTGTTTTTT
CASSSLAGGSGELFF
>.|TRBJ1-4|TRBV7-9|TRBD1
TGTGCCAGCAGCTTAAGGACAGGGGGTGAAAAACTGTTTTTT
CASSLRTGGEKLFF
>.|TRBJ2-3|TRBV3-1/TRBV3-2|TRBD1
TGTGCCAGCCTACCAAGGGGGCCGGGACCCGTCGCAGATACGCAGTATTTT
CASLPRGPGPVADTQYF
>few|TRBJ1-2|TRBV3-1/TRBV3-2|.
TGTGCCAGCGAAGGAGCGGGCGGCTACACCTTC
CASEGAGGYTF
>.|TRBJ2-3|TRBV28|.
TGTGCCAGCACCCGCCTGGGGCCAAACACAGATACGCAGTATTTT
CASTRLGPNTDTQYF
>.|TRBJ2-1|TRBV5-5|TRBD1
TGTGCCAGCAGCTTTAGGGGACAGGGAAACAATGAGCAGTTCTTC
CASSFRGQGNNEQFF
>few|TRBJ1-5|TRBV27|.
TGTGCCAGCAGCCGGGACATTTATAGCAATCAGCCCCAGCATTTT
CASSRDIYSNQPQHF
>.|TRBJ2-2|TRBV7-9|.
TGTGCCAGCAGCTCCGTTACTAGTTTCGGGGAGCTGTTTTTT
CASSSVTSFGELFF
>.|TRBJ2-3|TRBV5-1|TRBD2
TGCGCCAGCAGCCCGGGACTAGCGGGGGGCACAGATACGCAGTATTTT
CASSPGLAGGTDTQYF
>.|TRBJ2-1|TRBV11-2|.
TGTGCCAGCAGCCCCAGTAGTATAGCTAACAATGAGCAGTTCTTC
CASSPSSIANNEQFF